This entry lists 32 T cell receptor beta chains sequenced from one sample in a study of T cells in Graves' hyperthyroidism and ophthalmopathy. Regions amplified from RNA transcripts were the TCR beta CDR3 regions. Carried out on the TCR CDR3, a first-round RT-PCR used the HTBI primer set. TCRdb re-called the multiplex PCR reads with MiXCR, one entry per CDR3 protein. This table has approximately 400,000 distinct CDR3 sequences, more than 12% appearing once. Sequencing input: blood. The origin of the receptors is a woman in her 30s with Graves' hyperthyroidism.

The table lists this clonotype with many counts. The chain recombines TRBV19 with TRBJ2-1; 11 nucleotides align to TRBD2. The CDR3 has 16 residues. Germline V lookup: CDR1 LNHDA, CDR2 SQIVND (reference sequence). J gave up 4 bases and V 6 bases, and 8 bases lay outside the gene matches. CDR3 loop: CASRSGVAGGYNEQFF. The CDR3 DNA reads TGTGCCAGTAGATCCGGGGTAGCGGGAGGGTACAATGAGCAGTTCTTC.

This clonotype was observed at least ten times. V is TRBV11-2 and J is TRBJ2-7; no clear D gene. The length of the CDR3 is 15 residues. V lost 0 bases to trimming and J lost 3 bases, with 12 bases between them. Germline CDR1 SGHAT, CDR2 FQNNGV. CDR3 protein: CASSLDLGQIYEQYF. For the CDR3, the DNA is TGTGCCAGCAGCTTAGATCTCGGGCAGATCTACGAGCAGTACTTC.

This clonotype appeared many times. The chain uses TRBV11-2 and TRBJ2-1, with a tentative D call TRBD1 (5 bases). The germline V and J ends were trimmed by 0 bases and 0 bases, with 12 bases remaining between them. The CDR3 is 17 residues long. Germline values: CDR1 SGHAT, CDR2 FQNNGV. CDR3 region: CASSLEGLKSSYNEQFF. CDR3 DNA sequence: TGTGCCAGCAGCTTAGAGGGGCTAAAAAGCTCCTACAATGAGCAGTTCTTC.

This clonotype was counted ten times or more. The rearrangement joins TRBV15 to TRBJ2-7; 16 positions agree with TRBD2. Germline V lookup: CDR1 LNHNV, CDR2 YYDKDF (reference sequence). There are 20 residues in the CDR3. After removal of 3 bases from V and 0 bases from J, the junction contained 11 bases not matched to a gene. The CDR3 reads CATSSGPGTSGRADSYEQYF. Written as DNA, the CDR3 is TGTGCCACCAGCAGCGGACCCGGGACTAGCGGGAGGGCAGACTCCTACGAGCAGTACTTC.

The genes are TRBV19 and TRBJ2-7; 8 bases map to TRBD2. Germline values: CDR1 LNHDA, CDR2 SQIVND (reference sequence). The CDR3 runs 15 residues. V lost 7 bases, J lost 4 bases, and 12 bases stayed unmatched. This CDR3 reads CASTLGTGGRYEQYF. Here the CDR3 DNA reads TGTGCCAGTACCTTAGGAACGGGAGGGAGGTACGAGCAGTACTTC. The full variable domain, its missing parts supplied by reference TRBV19 and TRBJ2-7, is DGGITQSPKYLFRKEGQNVTLSCEQNLNHDAMYWYRQDPGQGLRLIYYSQIVNDFQKGDIAEGYSVSREKKESFPLTVTSAQKNPTAFYLCASTLGTGGRYEQYFGPGTRLTVT.

In its sample, this clonotype was seen many times. The chain has TRBV6-5 and TRBJ1-5; D gene unclear. Trimming took 2 bases from V and 4 from J, leaving 12 bases between them. Per germline, CDR1 MNHEY and CDR2 SVGAGI. The CDR3 sequence is 15 residues long. The CDR3 DNA sequence: TGTGCCAGCAGTTACGCGTACAGCCAAAATCAGCCCCAGCATTTT. Translating gives CASSYAYSQNQPQHF.

The chain recombines TRBV6-5 with TRBJ2-2, with D perhaps matching TRBD1 (6 bases). V lost 6 bases to trimming and J lost 0 bases, with 14 bases between them. The germline V gene has CDR1 MNHEY and CDR2 SVGAGI. The CDR3 covers 16 residues. CDR3 in DNA: TGTGCCAGCAGCTACGTGGGACAAGCGAACACCGGGGAGCTGTTTTTT. It translates to CASSYVGQANTGELFF.

The V gene is TRBV29-1, the J gene TRBJ2-3; a weak D match, TRBD2 (6 bases). Germline-derived CDR1 and CDR2 are SQVTM and ANQGSEA. Trimming removed 7 bases from V and 2 bases from J, with 22 bases in between. The CDR3 has 16 amino acids. The CDR3 reads CSATNLWRDLTDTQYF. In DNA, the CDR3 is TGCAGCGCCACTAACCTTTGGCGGGATCTCACAGATACGCAGTATTTT.

This clonotype was counted at least ten times. The chain recombines TRBV11-2 with TRBJ2-1; 9 nucleotides agree with TRBD2. V lost 0 bases to trimming and J lost 7 bases; unmatched junction nucleotides: 7. Germline V CDR1 and CDR2: SGHAT, FQNNGV. The CDR3 length is 16 residues. Here the CDR3 DNA reads TGTGCCAGCAGCTTAGATGCATTAGCGGGAGTGAATGAGCAGTTCTTC. Its translation is CASSLDALAGVNEQFF.

The chain joins TRBV12-3 or TRBV12-4 to TRBJ2-7, with 9 bases aligning to TRBD2. This CDR3 is 15 amino acids long. Losses at the gene ends were 6 bases for V and 4 bases for J; bases not matched to a gene: 10. Here the CDR3 reads CASRLATSGPYEQYF. DNA of the CDR3: TGTGCCAGCAGACTGGCGACTAGCGGCCCTTACGAGCAGTACTTC.

The chain links TRBV10-1 to TRBJ1-1; the D is unclear. The CDR3 has 12 amino acids. CDR1 and CDR2 from the germline V gene are WNHNN and SYGVQD (reference sequence). The V end lost 9 bases, the J end lost 8 bases, and 16 bases lay between the germline ends. CDR3 DNA: TGCGCCAGTGTCTCCTTCTCTCGGGAAGCTTTCTTT. This codes for CASVSFSREAFF.

This clonotype showed up just a few times. V usage is TRBV5-1 and J usage is TRBJ1-4; D ambiguous. This CDR3 has 12 amino acids. Trimming left V 1 base short and J 7 bases short, with 5 bases between. Looked up from germline, CDR1 is SGHRS and CDR2 is YFSETQ. The CDR3 DNA reads as TGCGCCAGCAGCTTGCTCCGTGAAAAACTGTTTTTT. Amino acids: CASSLLREKLFF.

This clonotype was counted ten times or more. This rearrangement joins TRBV20-1 to TRBJ2-7, with 10 bases that match TRBD1. The CDR3 has 15 amino acids. Per the germline V gene, CDR1 is DFQATT and CDR2 is SNEGSKA (reference sequence). The V gene end was trimmed by 0 bases and the J gene end by 3 bases; junction bases not matched to a gene: 5. Written as DNA, the CDR3 is TGCAGTGCTAGAGAGCAGGGACAGGGGATCTACGAGCAGTACTTC. This translates into CSAREQGQGIYEQYF.

In this sample, this clonotype turned up many times. This rearrangement joins TRBV27 to TRBJ1-5; TRBD1 matches at 7 bases. CDR1 is MNHEY and CDR2 is SMNVEV in the germline V gene (reference sequence). CDR3 length: 16 residues. Losses at the gene ends were 4 bases for V and 2 bases for J; bases not matched to a gene: 8. CDR3 residues: CASSSLTGKGNQPQHF. CDR3 sequence (DNA): TGTGCCAGCAGTTCCCTGACAGGGAAAGGCAATCAGCCCCAGCATTTT.

The gene calls are TRBV6-1 and TRBJ2-7; 10 bases are a match to TRBD2. Germline V gives CDR1 MNHNS, CDR2 SASEGT. The CDR3 consists of 15 residues. V gave up 6 bases and J gave up 1 base; unmatched junction bases: 6. DNA of the CDR3: TGTGCCAGCAGCCGAGGACTAGCGGATTCCTACGAGCAGTACTTC. This translates into CASSRGLADSYEQYF.

This clonotype came up many times. The rearrangement links TRBV20-1 to TRBJ1-1, with D hard to call. CDR3 size: 14 residues. Germline CDR1 reads DFQATT; CDR2 reads SNEGSKA (reference sequence). Trimming left V 3 bases short and J 3 bases short, with 14 bases between. CDR3 region: CSASAARRDTEAFF. CDR3 nucleotide sequence: TGCAGTGCTAGTGCCGCCCGGAGGGACACTGAAGCTTTCTTT.

This clonotype was recorded once. V usage is TRBV5-1 and J usage is TRBJ1-3; D gene unclear. V lost 2 bases, J lost 12 bases, and 12 bases lay in between. There are 12 residues in the CDR3. CDR1 is SGHRS and CDR2 is YFSETQ in the germline V gene. CDR3 nucleotides: TGCGCCAGCAGCTTTCCCGGTGAGGGCATATATTTT. It codes for CASSFPGEGIYF.

The table lists this clonotype with a few counts. The rearrangement links TRBV7-3 to TRBJ2-7; 7 nucleotides match TRBD2. Per germline, CDR1 SGHTA and CDR2 FQGTGA. The CDR3 runs 15 residues. After removal of 1 base from V and 4 bases from J, the junction contained 7 bases not matched to a gene. Here the CDR3 reads CASSLMAGVGYEQYF. For the CDR3, the DNA is TGTGCCAGCAGCTTAATGGCGGGAGTTGGGTACGAGCAGTACTTC.

Many counts were recorded for this clonotype. The chain combines TRBV28 with TRBJ1-2; the D gene is possibly TRBD1 (5 bases). Germline V CDR1 and CDR2: MDHEN, SYDVKM. The CDR3 sequence is 13 residues long. Trimming shortened V by 5 bases and J by 4 bases, and 11 bases separated the two germline ends. The DNA of the CDR3 is TGTGCCAGCAGTCATCAGGGTACCTATGGCTACACCTTC. This gives the protein CASSHQGTYGYTF.

The CDR3 sequence: CAWSTQGAQHF. CDR3 nucleotides: TGTGCCTGGAGTACACAGGGGGCCCAGCATTTT. V gene TRBV30 combines with J gene TRBJ1-5; 8 positions agree with TRBD1. The CDR3 runs to 11 residues. Losses at the gene ends were 2 bases for V and 11 bases for J; bases not matched to a gene: 2. The germline CDR1 and CDR2 sequences are GTSNPN and SVGIG (reference sequence).

This clonotype showed up many times. This chain uses TRBV5-6 with TRBJ2-5; 8 nucleotides agree with TRBD2. The germline V gene encodes CDR1 SGHDT and CDR2 YYEEEE. The CDR3 has 15 amino acids. The V and J ends lost 2 bases and 4 bases, in that order; junction bases with no gene match: 7. CDR3 protein: CASSFGTREVETQYF. The CDR3 nucleotides are TGTGCCAGCAGCTTTGGGACTAGGGAAGTAGAGACCCAGTACTTC.

The chain is built from TRBV6-1 and TRBJ2-7, with a tentative D call TRBD2 (5 bases). CDR1 is MNHNS, CDR2 SASEGT, per germline. The V gene lost 5 bases and the J gene lost 3 bases, with 17 bases spanning the gap. The length of the CDR3 is 15 residues. In DNA form, the CDR3 reads TGTGCCAGCAGTAATCGGGATTCGCGTCGCTACGAGCAGTACTTC. Amino acid sequence: CASSNRDSRRYEQYF.

At least ten counts were recorded for this clonotype. The chain is built from TRBV5-5 and TRBJ2-5, with TRBD1 as a possible D gene (6 bases). The CDR3 covers 13 residues. Trimming cost V 1 base and J 3 bases, with 7 bases left between them. The germline V gene encodes CDR1 SGHKS and CDR2 YYEKEE (reference sequence). The CDR3: CASSLPGEETQYF. Written as DNA, the CDR3 is TGTGCCAGCAGCTTGCCAGGGGAAGAGACCCAGTACTTC.

The chain combines TRBV14 with TRBJ2-3; possibly TRBD1 or TRBD2 for D (5 bases each). Germline-derived CDR1 and CDR2 are SGHDN and FVKESK. Trimming cost V 0 bases and J 2 bases, with 15 bases left between them. This CDR3 spans 17 amino acids. CDR3 DNA: TGTGCCAGCAGCCAAGATCTCGTCGGGGCGAACACAGATACGCAGTATTTT. Its protein product is CASSQDLVGANTDTQYF.

V and J are TRBV27 and TRBJ2-5; the D gene is possibly TRBD1 (6 bases). V was clipped by 5 bases and J by 5 bases, with 12 bases between them. Germline CDR1 is MNHEY and CDR2 is SMNVEV (reference sequence). The CDR3 sequence is 13 residues long. In DNA form, the CDR3 reads TGTGCCAGCAGTCCACAGGGCTGGGAGACCCAGTACTTC. Residues: CASSPQGWETQYF.

This clonotype was seen repeatedly, ten times or more. This rearrangement joins TRBV27 to TRBJ2-2; D not resolved. CDR3 length: 14 amino acids. Germline V lookup: CDR1 MNHEY, CDR2 SMNVEV (reference sequence). Between the trimmed V and J ends, which lost 8 bases and 3 bases, there was a span of 13 bases. CDR3 in amino acids: CASYSLGDTGELFF. CDR3 bases: TGTGCCAGCTATTCACTTGGGGACACCGGGGAGCTGTTTTTT.

The table lists this clonotype with many counts. This sequence joins TRBV20-1 and TRBJ2-5; 9 nucleotides agree with TRBD2. The ends lost 8 bases at V and 5 bases at J; junction bases unmatched: 21. The CDR3 consists of 17 residues. CDR1 and CDR2 (germline): DFQATT, SNEGSKA (reference sequence). DNA of the CDR3: TGCAGTCATACGCGGGTTGAGTTAGCGGGAGAACGGGAGACCCAGTACTTC. The encoded protein is CSHTRVELAGERETQYF.

Ten or more counts support this clonotype. This sequence joins TRBV7-6 and TRBJ2-1; D unclear. The CDR3 length is 13 residues. V shed 3 bases and J shed 5 bases, with 8 bases lying between them. CDR1 SGHVS and CDR2 FNYEAQ come from the germline V gene. In DNA form, the CDR3 reads TGTGCCAGCAGCTTGCAGCGCCACAATGAGCAGTTCTTC. This gives the protein CASSLQRHNEQFF.

This clonotype was seen many times. The chain combines TRBV7-9 with TRBJ2-7; TRBD2 aligns across 7 bases. After removal of 5 bases from V and 4 bases from J, the junction contained 11 bases not matched to a gene. The CDR3 consists of 15 residues. Per the germline V gene, CDR1 is SEHNR and CDR2 is FQNEAQ (reference sequence). The CDR3 region is CASSLSSGERYEQYF. DNA of the CDR3: TGTGCCAGCAGCCTTTCTAGCGGCGAAAGGTACGAGCAGTACTTC.

This clonotype has ten or more counts. One junction end does not reproduce the germline sequence, and a read error may be involved. As DNA, the CDR3 is TGTGCCAGCAGTATAGGGTCCTACAATGAGCAGTTCTTC. This sequence encodes CASSIGSYNEQFF. The chain uses TRBV19 and TRBJ2-1; D gene unclear. Germline V gives CDR1 LNHDA, CDR2 SQIVND (reference sequence). This CDR3 region has 13 residues.

This chain joins TRBV7-9 and TRBJ1-1; 8 positions agree with TRBD1. The CDR3 is 16 residues long. The V and J ends lost 5 bases and 0 bases, in that order; junction bases with no gene match: 8. Germline loops: CDR1 SEHNR, CDR2 FQNEAQ (reference sequence). The chain's CDR3 is CASSPRTGTMNTEAFF. In DNA, the CDR3 is TGTGCCAGCAGCCCCCGGACAGGGACGATGAACACTGAAGCTTTCTTT.

In this sample, this clonotype turned up a few times. The V gene is TRBV12-3 or TRBV12-4, the J gene TRBJ2-1, with TRBD2 matching 12 bases. This CDR3 is 13 amino acids long. Unmatched junction bases numbered 3, after V lost 6 bases and J lost 9 bases. The chain's CDR3 is CASRTSGRGEQFF. CDR3 DNA sequence: TGTGCCAGCAGGACTAGCGGGAGAGGTGAGCAGTTCTTC.